Listed here are 14 T cell receptor beta chains from one sample, sequenced in a study of CD8 T cells in ankylosing spondylitis. A single record per CDR3 protein comes from TCRdb applying MiXCR to the 5' RACE reads. In the table there are roughly 230,000 distinct CDR3 sequences, under 12% of which are singletons. Source material: blood, either unsorted or a sorted T cell fraction (not recorded which). Receptor source: a male donor with ankylosing spondylitis or in good health (not recorded which).

This clonotype was found many times. The chain employs TRBV3-1 and TRBJ2-1, with D unclear. With 3 bases removed from V and 7 bases from J, the gap between germline ends came to 13 bases. The CDR3 spans 14 residues. Germline V gene sequence: CDR1 LGHDT, CDR2 YNNKEL (reference sequence). The CDR3 is CASSHNLDRNEQFF. Here the CDR3 DNA reads TGTGCCAGCAGCCATAATTTAGATAGGAATGAGCAGTTCTTC.

The chain is built from TRBV18 and TRBJ2-4; D ambiguous. This CDR3 region has 15 residues. In germline, CDR1 is KGHSH, CDR2 LQKENI. V lost 6 bases and J 4 bases, leaving 16 bases between the germline ends. This chain's CDR3 is CASSPQAVRKNIQYF. CDR3 bases: TGTGCCAGCTCGCCCCAGGCAGTGAGGAAAAACATTCAGTACTTC.

This clonotype was detected ten times or more. J is TRBJ2-1 and V is TRBV10-3, with 7 bases matching TRBD2. CDR1 ENHRY and CDR2 SYGVKD come from the germline V gene. CDR3 size: 15 residues. V shed 10 bases, J shed 4 bases, and the junction held 13 bases outside the gene matches. The chain's CDR3 is CANSFGGGDYNEQFF. As DNA, the CDR3 is TGTGCCAACTCGTTTGGGGGAGGGGATTACAATGAGCAGTTCTTC.

The rearrangement uses TRBV18 and TRBJ1-1; the match to TRBD1 covers 8 bases. The CDR3 totals 16 residues. V dropped 3 bases and J dropped 3; count of bases not matched to a gene: 9. Germline lookup yields CDR1 KGHSH and CDR2 LQKENI. In DNA form, the CDR3 reads TGTGCCAGCTCACCGTATCTTACAGGGGGTCACACTGAAGCTTTCTTT. Its protein is CASSPYLTGGHTEAFF.

This clonotype showed up many times. The chain couples TRBV10-3 to TRBJ2-7, with 10 bases fitting TRBD1. The CDR3 consists of 14 residues. Per the germline V gene, CDR1 is ENHRY and CDR2 is SYGVKD. V lost 2 bases, J lost 6 bases, and 4 bases stayed unmatched. The CDR3 nucleotides read TGTGCCATCAGTGAGCGGGACAGGGGCTCCGAGCAGTACTTC. This gives the protein CAISERDRGSEQYF.

In this sample, this clonotype turned up many times. The chain recombines TRBV20-1 with TRBJ1-1; D is possibly TRBD1 (5 bases). Germline V lookup: CDR1 DFQATT, CDR2 SNEGSKA (reference sequence). This CDR3 region has 14 residues. Trimming took off 3 bases at V and 0 bases at J, with 11 bases between the two ends. For the CDR3, the DNA is TGCAGTGCTAGGTCGGAGGGGTTGAACACTGAAGCTTTCTTT. This encodes CSARSEGLNTEAFF.

Many counts were recorded for this clonotype. The gene calls are TRBV9 and TRBJ2-2; D is undetermined. Trimming removed 2 bases at V and 3 bases at J, with 5 bases between. The length of the CDR3 is 13 residues. Germline V lookup: CDR1 SGDLS, CDR2 YYNGEE. Written as DNA, the CDR3 is TGTGCCAGCAGCGTCAGAGACACCGGGGAGCTGTTTTTT. Protein: CASSVRDTGELFF.

Note on this clonotype: A clone one base away is much larger, so this may be a read error. The V gene is TRBV12-3 or TRBV12-4, the J gene TRBJ1-4; perhaps TRBD1 as D (5 bases). Deletions cut 6 bases from V and 6 bases from J, with 14 bases between. This CDR3 contains 14 residues. This CDR3 is CASRMAGLYEKLFF. CDR3 sequence (DNA): TGTGCCAGCAGGATGGCAGGGCTTTATGAAAAACTGTTTTTT.

CDR3 sequence reads: CASSLESGRVTYEQYF. The CDR3 DNA follows: TGTGCCAGCAGCTTAGAATCTGGCAGGGTGACCTACGAGCAGTACTTC. The V gene is TRBV11-2, the J gene TRBJ2-7; D perhaps matches TRBD1 (5 bases). CDR1 SGHAT and CDR2 FQNNGV come from the germline V gene. The V and J ends lost 0 bases and 2 bases respectively, with 14 bases between them. This CDR3 comprises 16 residues.

This clonotype was detected many times. The chain joins TRBV10-3 to TRBJ2-2; D is possibly TRBD1 (6 bases). Deletions cut 0 bases from V and 1 base from J, with 9 bases between. The CDR3 spans 16 residues. Germline V CDR1 and CDR2: ENHRY, SYGVKD. CDR3 nucleotides: TGTGCCATCAGTGAGTCGACAGGCCTGAACACCGGGGAGCTGTTTTTT. Translation: CAISESTGLNTGELFF.

This clonotype has more than one count but fewer than ten. The gene calls are TRBV4-1 and TRBJ1-1; tentative D call: TRBD1 (5 bases). Per germline, CDR1 MGHRA and CDR2 YSYEKL. V dropped 1 base and J dropped 0 bases, with 15 bases sitting between them. CDR3 length: 17 residues. CDR3 in DNA: TGCGCCAGCAGCCAAGTCACTCTGGGACTCATGAACACTGAAGCTTTCTTT. Translated, it gives CASSQVTLGLMNTEAFF.

The V and J genes are TRBV7-2 and TRBJ2-1, with a tentative D call TRBD2 (5 bases). This CDR3 region has 10 residues. From germline, CDR1 is SGHTA and CDR2 FQGNSA. In DNA, the CDR3 is TGTGCGAGCGGTGACAATGAGCAGTTCTTC. Protein product: CASGDNEQFF.

This chain connects TRBV20-1 to TRBJ1-2, with 9 nucleotides matching TRBD1. CDR1 and CDR2 (germline): DFQATT, SNEGSKA (reference sequence). V gave up 7 bases and J gave up 2 bases; unmatched junction bases: 5. CDR3 length: 13 amino acids. CDR3 loop: CSGVTGGNYGYTF. The CDR3 coding sequence is TGCAGTGGTGTGACAGGGGGAAACTATGGCTACACCTTC.

This sequence joins TRBV6-5 and TRBJ2-7; tentative D call: TRBD1 (5 bases). The length of the CDR3 is 12 residues. The germline V gene encodes CDR1 MNHEY and CDR2 SVGAGI. V gave up 2 bases and J gave up 7 bases, with 9 bases separating them. The CDR3 loop is CASSYNSGEQYF. As DNA, the CDR3 is TGTGCCAGCAGTTACAACTCAGGGGAGCAGTACTTC.